This T cell receptor (beta chain) was sequenced in a study of vaccination and CD4 T cells after COVID-19. Study-wide background: Drawing of post-COVID samples took place a median about 100 days after diagnosis (range 35 to 161). The stimulating agents, overlapping spike peptides, came from SARS-CoV-2, HCoV-NL63, HCoV-OC43 and HCoV-229E.

As concerns this clonotype: Its antigen is unidentified.

Cultured CD4+ T cell DNA underwent sequencing with the Oncomine TCR Beta short-read assay. From the PCR reads, TCRdb called clonotypes with MiXCR, one entry per CDR3 protein. The table lists about 12,000 distinct CDR3 sequences, 35% to 55% of them singletons. Described treatment: approximately 9-day PBMC culture with coronavirus spike peptide pools or control peptides (ViraFEST assay). It was with approximately 9.7 IU/ml IL-2 and roughly 10 ug/ml peptide pools that roughly 2 million PBMCs per well were cultured. A negative selection step was used to isolate CD4+ T cells once culture had run for less than 13 days. The V gene lost 1 base and the J gene lost 0 bases, with 7 bases spanning the gap. Looked up from germline, CDR1 is SGHTA and CDR2 is FQGTGA. The CDR3 covers 15 residues.

The sequencing sample was made of cultured CD4+ T cells from blood. The sequence came from a human donor with COVID-19. The chain combines TRBV7-3 with TRBJ1-3; D is uncertain. CDR3 nucleotide sequence: TGTGCCAGCAGCTTAAGCGGCAGCTCTGGAAACACCATATATTTT. It translates to CASSLSGSSGNTIYF. Full variable domain (remainder filled in from reference TRBV7-3 and TRBJ1-3): GAGVSQTPSNKVTEKGKYVELRCDPISGHTALYWYRQSLGQGPEFLIYFQGTGAADDSGLPNDRFFAVRPEGSVSTLKIQRTERGDSAVYLCASSLSGSSGNTIYFGEGSWLTVV.